One sample yielded the 29 T cell receptor beta chains listed below, sequenced in a study of regulatory T cells in long-lasting Graves disease. Time point noted: newly diagnosed GD, antithyroid drugs for less than 3 months. From PBMCs, RNA was extracted and then used to make the TCR library. The authors built TCR beta libraries using iRepertoire HTBI primers and Arm-PCR of CDR3 regions. A single record per CDR3 protein comes from TCRdb applying MiXCR to the multiplex PCR reads. The sample yields some 560,000 distinct CDR3 sequences, roughly a sixth seen once. The same sample was also used in a study of T cells in Graves' hyperthyroidism and ophthalmopathy.

The sample in question was peripheral blood mononuclear cells (PBMCs), obtained at new diagnosis, from a patient treated with antithyroid drugs. These receptors were collected from a middle-aged woman with Graves disease.

This clonotype was seen ten or more times. The chain combines TRBV6-5 with TRBJ2-3, with TRBD1 matching 8 bases. V was clipped by 3 bases and J by 5 bases; unmatched bases: 7. Per germline, CDR1 MNHEY and CDR2 SVGAGI. This CDR3 spans 15 amino acids. This CDR3 is CASSYRAGGIDTQYF. The CDR3 DNA is TGTGCCAGCAGTTATCGAGCAGGGGGCATAGATACGCAGTATTTT.

This clonotype was found many times. J is TRBJ1-6 and V is TRBV2, with a possible D match to TRBD1 (6 bases). The CDR3 has 14 residues. Germline CDR1 SNHLY, CDR2 FYNNEI. The V gene lost 6 bases and the J gene lost 10 bases, with 16 bases spanning the gap. Here the CDR3 reads CASRWGGGESPLHF. The CDR3 DNA is TGTGCCAGCAGGTGGGGAGGGGGGGAGTCACCCCTCCACTTT.

Turning to this clonotype: It may be a read error: a sequence one base away is much more abundant. The J gene is TRBJ2-3, the V gene TRBV12-3 or TRBV12-4; 7 nucleotides align to TRBD2. With 6 bases clipped from V and 0 bases from J, the junction kept 15 bases outside the gene matches. This CDR3 is built from 18 residues. CDR3 sequence: CASSPTSEDDFSTDTQYF. CDR3 nucleotides: TGTGCCAGCAGCCCTACTAGCGAGGACGACTTCAGCACAGATACGCAGTATTTT.

This chain uses TRBV19 with TRBJ1-1, with D maybe TRBD1 (5 bases). The CDR3 covers 13 residues. Trimming removed 7 bases at V and 3 bases at J, with 12 bases between. In germline, CDR1 is LNHDA, CDR2 SQIVND (reference sequence). The chain's CDR3 is CASNRDSYTEAFF. CDR3 bases: TGTGCCAGTAACCGCGACAGCTACACTGAAGCTTTCTTT. Drawing the rest from reference TRBV19 and TRBJ1-1, the complete variable domain is DGGITQSPKYLFRKEGQNVTLSCEQNLNHDAMYWYRQDPGQGLRLIYYSQIVNDFQKGDIAEGYSVSREKKESFPLTVTSAQKNPTAFYLCASNRDSYTEAFFGQGTRLTVV.

V usage is TRBV10-1 and J usage is TRBJ2-1, with 15 nucleotides matching TRBD2. The CDR3 is 22 residues long. Germline trimming cut 4 bases from V and 1 base from J; bases unmatched to any gene: 17. CDR1 is WNHNN, CDR2 SYGVQD, per germline (reference sequence). The DNA for the CDR3 is TGCGCCAGCAGTGGGACATTCTCGGGACTAGCGGGGGGCCCGACTTCCTACAATGAGCAGTTCTTC. Its translation: CASSGTFSGLAGGPTSYNEQFF.

This clonotype was detected ten times or more. The chain joins TRBV27 to TRBJ1-2; 7 nucleotides line up with TRBD1. Trimming cost V 5 bases and J 4 bases; bases outside gene matches: 13. The germline gives CDR1 MNHEY, CDR2 SMNVEV (reference sequence). The CDR3 consists of 16 residues. The CDR3 nucleotides are TGTGCCAGCAGTGCTTCGGGCGGGGACAGACTCTATGGCTACACCTTC. Translation gives CASSASGGDRLYGYTF.

At least ten counts were recorded for this clonotype. V is TRBV15 and J is TRBJ1-2, with 9 bases lining up with TRBD1. The CDR3 runs 15 residues. V shed 3 bases, J shed 3 bases, and the junction held 5 bases outside the gene matches. Germline CDR1 LNHNV, CDR2 YYDKDF (reference sequence). The CDR3 here is CATSRPQGADYGYTF. CDR3 bases: TGTGCCACCAGCAGGCCACAGGGGGCTGACTATGGCTACACCTTC.

The chain couples TRBV6-1 to TRBJ1-3; D is uncertain. Germline CDR1 is MNHNS and CDR2 is SASEGT. The CDR3 is 11 amino acids. The V gene lost 4 bases and the J gene lost 8 bases, with 6 bases spanning the gap. CDR3 bases: TGTGCCAGCAGTGTCGGCGACACCATATATTTT. As protein: CASSVGDTIYF.

The V and J genes are TRBV7-9 and TRBJ1-1; TRBD1 matches 7 bases. The CDR3 consists of 14 residues. Germline values: CDR1 SEHNR, CDR2 FQNEAQ (reference sequence). The V segment lost 1 base and the J segment 5 bases; nucleotides outside the gene matches: 4. CDR3 sequence reads: CASSLEGAVTEAFF. DNA for the CDR3: TGTGCCAGCAGCTTAGAGGGGGCGGTTACTGAAGCTTTCTTT.

The DNA for the CDR3 is TGTGCCAGCAGCCGTAGCGGGGGGTTCGGTAAGGTGCAGTTCTTC. Translating it yields CASSRSGGFGKVQFF. The genes are TRBV11-2 and TRBJ2-1; 10 bases are shared with TRBD2. From germline, CDR1 is SGHAT and CDR2 FQNNGV. Losses at the gene ends were 5 bases for V and 12 bases for J; bases not matched to a gene: 13. The CDR3 consists of 15 residues.

The gene calls are TRBV10-3 and TRBJ1-6; D may be TRBD1 (6 bases). The CDR3 is 13 residues long. V dropped 5 bases and J dropped 8 bases, with 10 bases sitting between them. Germline CDR1 and CDR2: ENHRY and SYGVKD. The CDR3 protein is CAISNRDHSPLHF. The CDR3 coding sequence is TGTGCCATCAGTAACAGGGATCATTCACCCCTCCACTTT.

The CDR3 reads CSAGGQGRDYQPQHF. In DNA form, the CDR3 reads TGCAGTGCCGGGGGACAGGGTCGTGATTATCAGCCCCAGCATTTT. This sequence joins TRBV20-1 and TRBJ1-5; 9 bases are shared with TRBD1. CDR1 is DFQATT, CDR2 SNEGSKA, per germline (reference sequence). This CDR3 is 15 amino acids long. V shed 6 bases, J shed 5 bases, and the junction held 11 bases outside the gene matches.

The chain combines TRBV7-9 with TRBJ2-7; D tentatively reads TRBD1 or TRBD2 (6 bases each). The CDR3 sequence is 14 residues long. The ends were cut back, 2 bases at V and 2 bases at J, with 10 bases in the middle. CDR1 SEHNR and CDR2 FQNEAQ come from the germline V gene (reference sequence). CDR3 sequence: CASSLSGDTYEQYF. DNA for the CDR3: TGTGCCAGCAGCTTATCGGGGGACACCTACGAGCAGTACTTC.

This clonotype came up many times. The V call is TRBV28, the J call TRBJ2-1, with TRBD1 matching over 12 bases. Losses at the gene ends were 6 bases for V and 10 bases for J; bases not matched to a gene: 7. CDR1 is MDHEN, CDR2 SYDVKM, per germline. The CDR3 has 14 amino acids. CDR3 sequence: CASRTGTGGAEQFF. CDR3 coding DNA: TGTGCCAGCAGAACCGGGACAGGGGGCGCGGAGCAGTTCTTC.

Concerning this clonotype itself: Likely a read error: the CDR3 ends without its conserved phenylalanine or tryptophan. The chain is built from TRBV25-1 and TRBJ1-4; the D is unclear. Looked up from germline, CDR1 is MGHDK and CDR2 is SYGVNS. The CDR3 spans 15 residues. Trimming stripped 10 bases from V and 5 bases from J, with 20 bases between. CDR3 nucleotides: TGTGCCACACAAGAGTTTGGCGCCGGCAATGAAAAACTGTTTTAT. Its translation: CATQEFGAGNEKLFY.

This clonotype was picked up many times. The genes are TRBV12-3 or TRBV12-4 and TRBJ2-1; D is perhaps TRBD1 or TRBD2 (6 bases each). The CDR3 runs 13 residues. The ends were cut back, 6 bases at V and 6 bases at J, with 12 bases in the middle. The CDR3 bases are TGTGCCAGCAGCCTGGGGGGCACCAATGAGCAGTTCTTC. It yields the protein CASSLGGTNEQFF.

This clonotype was counted many times. The chain links TRBV11-2 to TRBJ2-1; TRBD2 matches at 9 bases. The CDR3 runs to 18 residues. Losses at the gene ends were 0 bases for V and 2 bases for J; bases not matched to a gene: 8. Per the germline V gene, CDR1 is SGHAT and CDR2 is FQNNGV. The CDR3 spells CASSLESTAGGPYNEQFF. As DNA, the CDR3 is TGTGCCAGCAGCTTAGAAAGTACAGCGGGGGGACCCTACAATGAGCAGTTCTTC.

This clonotype was found many times. The V gene is TRBV5-1, the J gene TRBJ2-1, with unresolved D. Between the trimmed V and J ends, which lost 0 bases and 3 bases, there was a span of 10 bases. Germline CDR1 reads SGHRS; CDR2 reads YFSETQ. The CDR3 has 15 residues. The DNA of the CDR3 is TGCGCCAGCAGCTTGGACTGGCGGATCTACAATGAGCAGTTCTTC. Residues: CASSLDWRIYNEQFF.

This clonotype was counted between two and nine times. This chain uses TRBV20-1 with TRBJ1-1; the D is unclear. The V gene's germline CDR1 is DFQATT and CDR2 SNEGSKA (reference sequence). CDR3 length equals 15 residues. V was cut by 3 bases and J by 1 base, with 15 bases left in between. The CDR3 bases are TGCAGTGCTAGTTTCACTAGCTCTACGAACACTGAAGCTTTCTTT. Its translation: CSASFTSSTNTEAFF.

The chain carries TRBV27 and TRBJ2-1, with D uncertain. The V and J ends lost 10 bases and 7 bases respectively, with 17 bases between them. CDR3 length: 13 amino acids. Germline V lookup: CDR1 MNHEY, CDR2 SMNVEV (reference sequence). CDR3 sequence reads: CATSRYALNEQFF. CDR3 DNA: TGTGCCACCTCGCGGTATGCGTTAAATGAGCAGTTCTTC.

There are many counts of this clonotype. The chain employs TRBV12-3 or TRBV12-4 and TRBJ2-7; D remains ambiguous. V dropped 4 bases and J dropped 0 bases, with 13 bases sitting between them. This CDR3 contains 15 residues. This CDR3 reads CASSSHSKSSYEQYF. CDR3 DNA: TGTGCCAGCAGTTCTCACAGTAAGAGCTCCTACGAGCAGTACTTC.

This clonotype was counted many times. The J gene is TRBJ1-1, the V gene TRBV3-1; weak D call: TRBD1 (6 bases). V was clipped by 4 bases and J by 2 bases, with 11 bases between them. CDR1 is LGHDT and CDR2 is YNNKEL in the germline V gene (reference sequence). There are 14 residues in the CDR3. In DNA, the CDR3 is TGTGCCAGCAGCCCGGGACATGCTAACACTGAAGCTTTCTTT. Amino acid sequence: CASSPGHANTEAFF.

As regards this clonotype: A junction end diverges from the germline sequence, so it may reflect a read error. This chain uses TRBV15 with TRBJ2-3; TRBD1 aligns across 7 bases. Germline V gene data show CDR1 as LNHNV and CDR2 as YYDKDF (reference sequence). There are 17 residues in the CDR3. The CDR3 DNA is TGTGCCGCCAGCAGAGAACCGGGACAGTCCCCTTCAGATACGCAGTATTTT. Translated: CAASREPGQSPSDTQYF.

Many counts were recorded for this clonotype. Sequence at one end of the junction differs from germline and may be a read error. The chain has TRBV5-1 and TRBJ2-7, with D possibly being TRBD1 or TRBD2 (5 bases each). This CDR3 comprises 13 residues. The germline V gene has CDR1 SGHRS and CDR2 YFSETQ. CDR3 sequence reads: CASSQGAGYEQYF. The CDR3 nucleotides are TGTGCCAGCAGCCAAGGGGCGGGCTACGAGCAGTACTTC.

This sequence joins TRBV7-9 and TRBJ2-4; D unresolved. Germline V CDR1 and CDR2: SEHNR, FQNEAQ (reference sequence). The CDR3 consists of 15 residues. V was trimmed by 5 bases and J by 3 bases, leaving 14 bases between them. The CDR3, as DNA: TGTGCCAGCAGCCCCGAGGCGAGAGGCAAAAACATTCAGTACTTC. Translation: CASSPEARGKNIQYF.

This clonotype was seen at least ten times. V gene TRBV18 combines with J gene TRBJ1-2; tentative D call: TRBD1 (6 bases). The CDR3 totals 14 residues. Trimming took 5 bases from V and 4 from J, leaving 14 bases between them. From germline, CDR1 is KGHSH and CDR2 LQKENI. The CDR3 loop is CASSLQGSGYGYTF. Written as DNA, the CDR3 is TGTGCCAGCTCATTACAGGGTAGTGGCTATGGCTACACCTTC.

This clonotype appeared many times. The CDR3 protein is CASKMNILGTEAFF. The CDR3 DNA follows: TGCGCCAGCAAAATGAATATCCTCGGCACTGAAGCTTTCTTT. The chain links TRBV5-1 to TRBJ1-1, with no clear D. V was clipped by 6 bases and J by 4 bases, with 16 bases between them. Germline CDR1 and CDR2: SGHRS and YFSETQ. This CDR3 spans 14 amino acids.

A few counts support this clonotype. V and J are TRBV5-1 and TRBJ2-5; D possibly corresponds to TRBD1 (5 bases). The length of the CDR3 is 15 residues. Per the germline V gene, CDR1 is SGHRS and CDR2 is YFSETQ. Trimming shortened V by 5 bases and J by 2 bases, and 16 bases separated the two germline ends. CDR3 nucleotides: TGCGCCAGCAGAACAGGATCGTTTAGTCAAGAGACCCAGTACTTC. Its protein is CASRTGSFSQETQYF. The variable domain in full, with the rest retrieved from reference TRBV5-1 and TRBJ2-5, is KAGVTQTPRYLIKTRGQQVTLSCSPISGHRSVSWYQQTPGQGLQFLFEYFSETQRNKGNFPGRFSGRQFSNSRSEMNVSTLELGDSALYLCASRTGSFSQETQYFGPGTRLLVL.

In the case of this clonotype: One base separates it from a far larger clone, so it is likely a read error. The rearrangement joins TRBV3-1 to TRBJ2-7, with 11 bases aligning to TRBD2. The J call may be wrong; the DNA end is better matched by TRBJ2-3. The CDR3 is made up of 16 amino acids. Germline CDR1 and CDR2: LGHDT and YNNKEL (reference sequence). The CDR3 DNA sequence: TGTGCCAGCAGCCATGCCCTAGCGGGGGGAGCGGATATGCAGTATTTT. This translates into CASSHALAGGADMQYF.